The 21 T cell receptor beta chains below come from one sample, sequenced in a study of blood T cell repertoires in COVID-19. Generated by immunoSEQ multiplex PCR, the TCRdb table keeps only in-frame clones and is missing some. Of hundreds of thousands of clones listed, more than 75% are singletons. The sequencing input was peripheral blood. Receptors were obtained from a woman between 18 and 30 years old who had recovered from COVID-19.

This clone was seen only once. The CDR3: CASSSGAVDTEAFF. The DNA of the CDR3 is TGTGCCAGCAGTTCAGGGGCGGTCGACACTGAAGCTTTCTTT. The gene calls are TRBV28 and TRBJ1-1; tentatively, D is TRBD1 (6 bases). The V end was cut by 4 bases, the J end by 3 bases, with 12 bases between. Looked up from germline, CDR1 is MDHEN and CDR2 is SYDVKM. The CDR3 has 14 amino acids. The full variable domain, with the rest looked up from reference TRBV28 and TRBJ1-1, is DVKVTQSSRYLVKRTGEKVFLECVQDMDHENMFWYRQDPGLGLRLIYFSYDVKMKEKGDIPEGYSVSREKKERFSLILESASTNQTSMYLCASSSGAVDTEAFFGQGTRLTVV.

CDR3 coding DNA: TGTGCCAGCAGTGACCTAGCGGGAGGTATTCGTCAGTTCTTC. Translated, it gives CASSDLAGGIRQFF. This chain uses TRBV6-4 with TRBJ2-1; 11 nucleotides line up with TRBD2. With 2 bases clipped from V and 13 bases from J, the junction kept 7 bases outside the gene matches. This CDR3 is 14 amino acids long. Germline CDR1 reads MRHNA; CDR2 reads SNTAGT.

This chain links TRBV11-3 with TRBJ2-3; 13 bases are shared with TRBD2. The V gene's germline CDR1 is SGHNT and CDR2 YENEEA. This CDR3 region has 18 residues. J lost 5 bases, V lost 0 bases, and 8 bases had no gene match. The CDR3 bases are TGTGCCAGCAGCTTAGAGTTACTAGCGGGAGGGCGTAAAGATACGCAGTATTTT. Translating it yields CASSLELLAGGRKDTQYF.

J is TRBJ2-3 and V is TRBV30, with a tentative D call TRBD2 (5 bases). The germline V and J ends were trimmed by 2 bases and 4 bases, with 10 bases remaining between them. The CDR3 runs to 13 residues. Germline loops: CDR1 GTSNPN, CDR2 SVGIG (reference sequence). This chain's CDR3 is CAWSQTNPDTQYF. In DNA form, the CDR3 reads TGTGCCTGGAGTCAGACTAATCCAGATACGCAGTATTTT.

This chain connects TRBV10-3 to TRBJ1-3; TRBD1 is a possible D gene (6 bases). This CDR3 has 15 amino acids. In germline, CDR1 is ENHRY, CDR2 SYGVKD. V was cut by 6 bases and J by 3 bases, with 15 bases left in between. The CDR3 spells CAIRPTDRIGNTIYF. The CDR3 nucleotides are TGTGCCATCAGACCCACCGACAGGATTGGAAACACCATATATTTT.

V usage is TRBV18 and J usage is TRBJ1-2, with a possible D match to TRBD1 (5 bases). The germline V gene encodes CDR1 KGHSH and CDR2 LQKENI. V gave up 2 bases and J gave up 4 bases, with 11 bases separating them. CDR3 length: 14 amino acids. CDR3 DNA sequence: TGTGCCAGCTCACCAAACAGGTGGGTCTATGGCTACACCTTC. Its protein is CASSPNRWVYGYTF. The full variable domain, completed using reference TRBV18 and TRBJ1-2, is NAGVMQNPRHLVRRRGQEARLRCSPMKGHSHVYWYRQLPEEGLKFMVYLQKENIIDESGMPKERFSAEFPKEGPSILRIQQVVRGDSAAYFCASSPNRWVYGYTFGSGTRLTVV.

The chain recombines TRBV19 with TRBJ1-6, with D possibly being TRBD1 (5 bases). CDR3 length: 14 residues. The ends were cut back, 6 bases at V and 8 bases at J, with 14 bases in the middle. Germline-derived CDR1 and CDR2 are LNHDA and SQIVND (reference sequence). As DNA, the CDR3 is TGTGCCAGTAGCTCCGTGGTAGGGGATTCACCCCTCCACTTT. Protein: CASSSVVGDSPLHF.

The chain links TRBV18 to TRBJ2-1, with TRBD1 matching over 7 bases. The germline V gene encodes CDR1 KGHSH and CDR2 LQKENI. Trimming cost V 2 bases and J 3 bases; bases outside gene matches: 4. CDR3 length: 15 amino acids. The CDR3 loop is CASSPATGFYNEQFF. The CDR3 DNA reads TGTGCCAGCTCACCAGCGACAGGGTTCTACAATGAGCAGTTCTTC.

J is TRBJ2-2 and V is TRBV27, with D perhaps matching TRBD2 (6 bases). The germline V gene encodes CDR1 MNHEY and CDR2 SMNVEV (reference sequence). The CDR3 has 17 residues. V was clipped by 6 bases and J by 2 bases, with 19 bases between them. The CDR3 DNA is TGTGCCAGCAGCCCTCTTACCCGGCGGGGAAACACCGGGGAGCTGTTTTTT. This codes for CASSPLTRRGNTGELFF.

This rearrangement joins TRBV7-2 to TRBJ2-3; 10 bases are shared with TRBD1. The CDR3 has 15 residues. After removal of 2 bases from V and 4 bases from J, the junction contained 3 bases not matched to a gene. Germline-derived CDR1 and CDR2 are SGHTA and FQGNSA. CDR3 bases: TGTGCCAGCAGCTTACAGGGACAGGGGTCAGATACGCAGTATTTT. The encoded protein is CASSLQGQGSDTQYF.

This rearrangement joins TRBV3-1 (or the pseudogene TRBV3-2) to TRBJ2-3; a possible D gene is TRBD2 (6 bases). V shed 0 bases and J shed 1 base, with 23 bases lying between them. Germline assignment: CDR1 LGHDT and CDR2 YNNKEL (reference sequence). This CDR3 has 20 amino acids. The CDR3 protein is CASSQEIPSVMVPRTDTQYF. The CDR3 nucleotides are TGTGCCAGCAGCCAAGAGATACCTAGCGTGATGGTGCCGCGCACAGATACGCAGTATTTT.

The chain combines TRBV6-1 with TRBJ2-7; perhaps TRBD2 as D (5 bases). The V and J ends lost 2 bases and 1 base respectively, with 9 bases between them. The CDR3 length is 14 residues. The germline CDR1 and CDR2 sequences are MNHNS and SASEGT. Here the CDR3 DNA reads TGTGCCAGCAGTGAAATCCGGACTTCCTACGAGCAGTACGTC. Translation: CASSEIRTSYEQYV.

This chain connects TRBV4-1 to TRBJ1-1; D remains ambiguous. The germline V gene encodes CDR1 MGHRA and CDR2 YSYEKL. This CDR3 comprises 15 residues. Trimming removed 2 bases at V and 3 bases at J, with 13 bases between. CDR3 sequence reads: CASSQSAAAYTEAFF. The CDR3, as DNA: TGCGCCAGCAGCCAATCGGCTGCGGCGTACACTGAAGCTTTCTTT.

This clone was detected once. V is TRBV5-4 and J is TRBJ2-1, with TRBD2 identical over 10 bases. The CDR3 sequence is 15 residues long. V lost 4 bases and J lost 7; bases outside the gene matches: 8. Germline V lookup: CDR1 SGHNT, CDR2 YYREEE (reference sequence). The CDR3 sequence is CASSDQREGGNEQFF. CDR3 coding DNA: TGTGCCAGCAGCGACCAGCGGGAGGGGGGGAATGAGCAGTTCTTC. Complete variable domain (other parts from reference TRBV5-4 and TRBJ2-1): ETGVTQSPTHLIKTRGQQVTLRCSSQSGHNTVSWYQQALGQGPQFIFQYYREEENGRGNFPPRFSGLQFPNYSSELNVNALELDDSALYLCASSDQREGGNEQFFGPGTRLTVL.

DNA for the CDR3: TGTGCCAGGATACCGGGACTAGAGATCGATGAGCAGTTCTTC. It codes for CARIPGLEIDEQFF. The rearrangement joins TRBV6-4 to TRBJ2-1; 8 bases align to TRBD2. Germline CDR1 reads MRHNA; CDR2 reads SNTAGT. This CDR3 region has 14 residues. With V trimmed by 9 bases and J by 8 bases, 12 bases remained unmatched.

This chain connects TRBV18 to TRBJ2-3; 7 nucleotides match TRBD2. This CDR3 has 15 residues. The germline V gene encodes CDR1 KGHSH and CDR2 LQKENI. The junction had 6 bases not matched to a gene; V was cut back by 3 bases and J by 3 bases. Written as DNA, the CDR3 is TGTGCCAGCTCACCTGGTGGGCGGGAGACAGATACGCAGTATTTT. Its translation is CASSPGGRETDTQYF.

The chain couples TRBV5-4 to TRBJ2-3, with D perhaps matching TRBD1 (5 bases). This CDR3 has 15 residues. V lost 2 bases to trimming and J lost 4 bases, with 14 bases between them. Germline CDR1 is SGHNT and CDR2 is YYREEE (reference sequence). The CDR3 loop reads CASSLNRIRADTQYF. In DNA, the CDR3 is TGTGCCAGCAGCTTAAACAGGATTAGGGCAGATACGCAGTATTTT.

The chain uses TRBV5-5 and TRBJ2-1; 11 bases line up with TRBD2. The germline gives CDR1 SGHKS, CDR2 YYEKEE (reference sequence). The CDR3 is made up of 15 amino acids. Trimming cost V 4 bases and J 6 bases; bases outside gene matches: 6. The CDR3 region has the DNA TGTGCCAGCAGCGACCTAGCGGGAGGCCTCAATGAGCAGTTCTTC. Encoded protein: CASSDLAGGLNEQFF.

This sequence joins TRBV9 and TRBJ1-3; D unclear. V was trimmed by 2 bases and J by 2 bases, leaving 5 bases between them. Germline-derived CDR1 and CDR2 are SGDLS and YYNGEE. CDR3 size: 13 residues. The DNA for the CDR3 is TGTGCCAGCAGCGTCCGTCCTGGAAACACCATATATTTT. Translated, it gives CASSVRPGNTIYF.

This chain uses TRBV9 with TRBJ1-2; 10 bases fit TRBD1. V lost 0 bases, J lost 7 bases, and 0 bases stayed unmatched. Looked up from germline, CDR1 is SGDLS and CDR2 is YYNGEE. This CDR3 has 13 residues. Written as DNA, the CDR3 is TGTGCCAGCAGCGTAGGGACAGGGGGTGGCTACACCTTC. Translating it yields CASSVGTGGGYTF.

This clone was seen just once. The V call is TRBV6-2 or TRBV6-3, the J call TRBJ2-7; a possible D gene is TRBD1 (5 bases). The CDR3 is made up of 16 amino acids. Germline V gene data show CDR1 as MNHEY and CDR2 as SVGEGT. V was pared by 0 bases and J by 3 bases, with 15 bases between. The CDR3 DNA follows: TGTGCCAGCAGTTACTCCCGGACCAGGGCTGTCTACGAGCAGTACGTC. Its translation is CASSYSRTRAVYEQYV.